The present TCR beta chain was sequenced within a study of T cell responses to AZD1222 COVID-19 vaccine. CDR3 length equals 14 residues. Looked up from germline, CDR1 is SGHTS and CDR2 is YDEGEE. V shed 1 base, J shed 3 bases, and the junction held 3 bases outside the gene matches. Only in-frame clones appear in the TCRdb table, and some are missing; sequencing was by immunoSEQ multiplex PCR. The sample lists tens of thousands of clones; over 80% were seen once. This chain joins TRBV5-8 and TRBJ2-5; 7 bases agree with TRBD2. This clonotype was obtained from an adult in good health. Sequenced material: peripheral blood, taken on day 0 of AZD1222 vaccination. The CDR3 protein is CASSLRSGEETQYF. The CDR3, as DNA: TGTGCCAGCAGCTTGAGGAGCGGGGAAGAGACCCAGTACTTC.